One and the same sample provided the 22 T cell receptor beta chains below, sequenced in a study of T-cell reconstitution after alpha-beta-depleted transplantation in children. Unique molecular identifiers were incorporated when the TCRbeta library was constructed. TCRdb re-called the PCR reads with MiXCR, one entry per CDR3 protein. The sample lists some 520,000 distinct CDR3 sequences; approximately 32% were seen once. The specimen was PBMCs from the stem cell graft donor, collected from the stem cell graft. Receptor source: a human donor who donated a stem cell graft to a child with aplastic anemia.

This clonotype was seen more than once but under ten times. This chain connects TRBV9 to TRBJ1-2; possible D gene TRBD1, 5 bases. The CDR3 is 15 amino acids. The germline CDR1 and CDR2 sequences are SGDLS and YYNGEE. V gave up 4 bases and J gave up 0 bases, with 13 bases separating them. The CDR3 loop reads CASSIGTIPNYGYTF. The CDR3 DNA follows: TGTGCCAGCAGCATCGGGACCATTCCTAACTATGGCTACACCTTC.

The chain joins TRBV7-6 to TRBJ2-2; D unresolved. Germline values: CDR1 SGHVS, CDR2 FNYEAQ. The CDR3 covers 12 residues. Trimming removed 6 bases from V and 6 bases from J, with 8 bases in between. DNA for the CDR3: TGTGCCAGCAGGTCCCCCCCCGGGGAGCTGTTTTTT. This encodes CASRSPPGELFF. The full variable domain, its missing parts supplied by reference TRBV7-6 and TRBJ2-2, is GAGVSQSPRYKVTKRGQDVALRCDPISGHVSLYWYRQALGQGPEFLTYFNYEAQQDKSGLPNDRFSAERPEGSISTLTIQRTEQRDSAMYRCASRSPPGELFFGEGSRLTVL.

The chain joins TRBV20-1 to TRBJ2-1; 9 bases are shared with TRBD2. Germline V gives CDR1 DFQATT, CDR2 SNEGSKA (reference sequence). This CDR3 has 18 residues. Trimming took 3 bases from V and 2 from J; bases not matched to a gene: 14. The CDR3 nucleotides read TGCAGTGCTAGTAATCCCGTAGCGGGAGCACGGACCTACAATGAGCAGTTCTTC. Translating it yields CSASNPVAGARTYNEQFF.

This clonotype was found a few times. The V gene is TRBV7-2, the J gene TRBJ2-1; 8 nucleotides line up with TRBD1. Germline lookup yields CDR1 SGHTA and CDR2 FQGNSA. The CDR3 consists of 15 residues. Trimming removed 1 base from V and 5 bases from J; junction bases left unmatched: 4. DNA of the CDR3: TGTGCCAGCAGCTTAGGGCAGGGGGCCAACAATGAGCAGTTCTTC. It yields the protein CASSLGQGANNEQFF.

This clonotype was found a few times. V gene TRBV27 combines with J gene TRBJ2-3; unclear D gene. V dropped 5 bases and J dropped 2 bases, with 8 bases sitting between them. The CDR3 totals 13 residues. Germline V gives CDR1 MNHEY, CDR2 SMNVEV (reference sequence). The CDR3 DNA reads TGTGCCAGCAGTAATATTGTCACAGATACGCAGTATTTT. Translated, it gives CASSNIVTDTQYF.

This clonotype was recorded a few times. The rearrangement uses TRBV11-1 and TRBJ1-3; unclear D gene. The V end lost 5 bases, the J end lost 0 bases, and 14 bases lay between the germline ends. The CDR3 totals 16 residues. The germline V gene encodes CDR1 SGHAT and CDR2 FQDESV (reference sequence). The CDR3 region has the DNA TGTGCCAGCAGCCTGGCAGCTAAGAGCTCTGGAAACACCATATATTTT. This encodes CASSLAAKSSGNTIYF. Using reference TRBV11-1 and TRBJ1-3 for the parts outside the CDR3, the full variable domain is EAEVAQSPRYKITEKSQAVAFWCDPISGHATLYWYRQILGQGPELLVQFQDESVVDDSQLPKDRFSAERLKGVDSTLKIQPAELGDSAMYLCASSLAAKSSGNTIYFGEGSWLTVV.

The rearrangement uses TRBV29-1 and TRBJ1-1, with 7 bases lining up with TRBD1. The CDR3 contains 14 residues. The J segment lost 7 bases and the V segment lost 2 bases, leaving 10 bases of the junction unmatched. Germline V gene sequence: CDR1 SQVTM, CDR2 ANQGSEA. The chain's CDR3 is CSVEKDRDVGEAFF. The CDR3 DNA reads TGCAGCGTTGAAAAAGACAGGGACGTAGGTGAAGCTTTCTTT. Looking up the rest from reference TRBV29-1 and TRBJ1-1 gives the full variable domain: SAVISQKPSRDICQRGTSLTIQCQVDSQVTMMFWYRQQPGQSLTLIATANQGSEATYESGFVIDKFPISRPNLTFSTLTVSNMSPEDSSIYLCSVEKDRDVGEAFFGQGTRLTVV.

This clonotype was seen many times. The chain combines TRBV12-3 or TRBV12-4 with TRBJ1-5, with TRBD1 as a possible D gene (5 bases). V dropped 2 bases and J dropped 4 bases, with 9 bases sitting between them. CDR3 size: 14 residues. The CDR3: CASSLQGGNQPQHF. The CDR3 DNA reads TGTGCCAGCAGTTTACAGGGTGGAAATCAGCCCCAGCATTTT.

The chain couples TRBV29-1 to TRBJ2-7, with D perhaps TRBD1 (5 bases). Trimming took 0 bases from V and 2 from J, leaving 11 bases between them. CDR3 length: 14 amino acids. Per germline, CDR1 SQVTM and CDR2 ANQGSEA. The CDR3 region is CSVEEGQETYEQYF. Written as DNA, the CDR3 is TGCAGCGTTGAAGAGGGGCAGGAGACCTACGAGCAGTACTTC.

Only a few counts were recorded for this clonotype. V usage is TRBV3-1 and J usage is TRBJ2-7; 10 bases are shared with TRBD2. Germline CDR1 LGHDT, CDR2 YNNKEL (reference sequence). The CDR3 has 14 residues. V was clipped by 4 bases and J by 3 bases; unmatched bases: 3. The CDR3 coding sequence is TGTGCCAGCAGCCTGAGCGGGAGGGGCTACGAGCAGTACTTC. Its protein is CASSLSGRGYEQYF.

The rearrangement joins TRBV18 to TRBJ2-1; 10 bases match TRBD2. The CDR3 is made up of 17 amino acids. Germline V CDR1 and CDR2: KGHSH, LQKENI. V gave up 3 bases and J gave up 3 bases; unmatched junction bases: 8. The CDR3 DNA reads as TGTGCCAGCTCACCGCAGGTGGGACTAGCGAACTACAATGAGCAGTTCTTC. The encoded protein is CASSPQVGLANYNEQFF.

The rearrangement links TRBV19 to TRBJ2-2; D may be TRBD1 (5 bases). The CDR3 totals 16 residues. Trimming stripped 6 bases from V and 1 base from J, with 15 bases between. From germline, CDR1 is LNHDA and CDR2 SQIVND (reference sequence). CDR3 nucleotides: TGTGCCAGTAGCACCACCCCCAGGGTGAACACCGGGGAGCTGTTTTTT. Its translation: CASSTTPRVNTGELFF.

The rearrangement joins TRBV20-1 to TRBJ1-5; D unresolved. CDR1 and CDR2 from the germline V gene are DFQATT and SNEGSKA (reference sequence). This CDR3 has 14 residues. The V end was cut by 4 bases, the J end by 4 bases, with 14 bases between. The CDR3 loop reads CSAKKAAPNQPQHF. CDR3 in DNA: TGCAGTGCTAAGAAAGCTGCCCCAAATCAGCCCCAGCATTTT.

This rearrangement joins TRBV5-4 to TRBJ2-7, with 7 bases identical to TRBD2. CDR1 is SGHNT, CDR2 YYREEE, per germline (reference sequence). The CDR3 runs 17 residues. The junction had 15 bases not matched to a gene; V was cut back by 4 bases and J by 2 bases. CDR3 region: CASSPGGAGSVTYEQYF. The CDR3 nucleotides read TGTGCCAGCAGCCCTGGGGGAGCGGGAAGCGTTACCTACGAGCAGTACTTC.

The chain has TRBV19 and TRBJ2-3; possibly TRBD1 for D (5 bases). The CDR3 has 14 residues. Trimming took 2 bases from V and 4 from J, leaving 10 bases between them. Germline V gives CDR1 LNHDA, CDR2 SQIVND (reference sequence). Here the CDR3 reads CASSISQGSDTQYF. The CDR3 nucleotides read TGTGCCAGTAGTATAAGTCAGGGTTCAGATACGCAGTATTTT.

The gene calls are TRBV18 and TRBJ2-5, with D maybe TRBD2 (6 bases). The CDR3 is made up of 15 amino acids. Trimming pared 1 base from V and 5 bases from J, leaving 14 bases between. Germline V gene sequence: CDR1 KGHSH, CDR2 LQKENI. Here the CDR3 reads CASSPLTGGSETQYF. The CDR3 DNA is TGTGCCAGCTCACCACTAACAGGAGGGAGTGAGACCCAGTACTTC.

The chain couples TRBV29-1 to TRBJ2-7; D is undetermined. V was clipped by 1 base and J by 6 bases, with 13 bases between them. This CDR3 contains 13 residues. Germline loops: CDR1 SQVTM, CDR2 ANQGSEA. The CDR3 sequence is CSVEVPPYFEQYF. The DNA for the CDR3 is TGCAGCGTTGAAGTTCCCCCATATTTCGAGCAGTACTTC.

This chain joins TRBV3-1 and TRBJ1-2; D is uncertain. V shed 1 base and J shed 8 bases, with 5 bases lying between them. CDR1 LGHDT and CDR2 YNNKEL come from the germline V gene (reference sequence). This CDR3 spans 11 amino acids. The CDR3 reads CASSQAWGYTF. In DNA form, the CDR3 reads TGTGCCAGCAGCCAAGCTTGGGGCTACACCTTC.

The rearrangement joins TRBV18 to TRBJ2-1, with 11 bases that match TRBD2. J was trimmed by 6 bases and V by 0 bases; bases with no gene match: 4. The CDR3 is made up of 16 amino acids. CDR1 and CDR2 from the germline V gene are KGHSH and LQKENI. This CDR3 is CASSPPASGRRNEQFF. CDR3 in DNA: TGTGCCAGCTCACCACCGGCTAGCGGGAGGCGCAATGAGCAGTTCTTC.

This clonotype has only a few counts. This chain uses TRBV29-1 with TRBJ2-5; tentative D call: TRBD2 (6 bases). V lost 7 bases, J lost 1 base, and 16 bases lay in between. The CDR3 runs to 14 residues. CDR1 SQVTM and CDR2 ANQGSEA come from the germline V gene. The CDR3 DNA reads TGCAGCGGTGCTTGGAGGGACTTCCAAGAGACCCAGTACTTC. Translation gives CSGAWRDFQETQYF.

This clonotype appeared a single time. The chain links TRBV11-2 to TRBJ1-5, with D unclear. Germline assignment: CDR1 SGHAT and CDR2 FQNNGV. The CDR3 runs to 14 residues. Between the trimmed V and J ends, which lost 2 bases and 7 bases, there was a span of 12 bases. As DNA, the CDR3 is TGTGCCAGCAGCTTAATGGCGAGTGAGCAGCCCCAGCATTTT. The encoded protein is CASSLMASEQPQHF.

This clonotype appeared a single time. CDR3 protein: CASSADSPAATNEKLFF. The CDR3 nucleotides read TGTGCCAGCAGCGCGGACAGCCCGGCGGCAACTAATGAAAAACTGTTTTTT. The chain uses TRBV9 and TRBJ1-4; TRBD1 is a possible D gene (6 bases). The V and J ends lost 3 bases and 0 bases respectively, with 15 bases between them. The length of the CDR3 is 17 residues. The germline CDR1 and CDR2 sequences are SGDLS and YYNGEE.